Detailed here is one T cell receptor beta chain. The target antigen is unknown. This sample was taken from a study of T cells after yellow fever vaccination. Whole-study results and caveats: Boosting was followed by the reappearance of most primary-vaccination clones (roughly 95% CD4, about 88% CD8).

Germline-derived CDR1 and CDR2 are MGHRA and YSYEKL. The CDR3 has 15 amino acids. Trimming took 3 bases from V and 8 from J; bases not matched to a gene: 7. Universal primer sites and UMIs were introduced during 5'RACE template-switching synthesis of TCR cDNA. Each CDR3 protein gets one entry after TCRdb re-called the 5' RACE reads with MiXCR. The repertoire holds approximately 350,000 distinct CDR3 sequences, with roughly 10% as singletons. This rearrangement joins TRBV4-1 to TRBJ1-4; TRBD1 matches 9 bases. Sequences were derived from PBMCs, sampled on the day of the first yellow fever vaccination. The receptor was derived from a man younger than 30 who received the YFV17D yellow fever vaccine. The CDR3 DNA is TGCGCCAGCAGCCAGTCCGGGACAGGGTGGGAAAAACTGTTTTTT. Its translation is CASSQSGTGWEKLFF.